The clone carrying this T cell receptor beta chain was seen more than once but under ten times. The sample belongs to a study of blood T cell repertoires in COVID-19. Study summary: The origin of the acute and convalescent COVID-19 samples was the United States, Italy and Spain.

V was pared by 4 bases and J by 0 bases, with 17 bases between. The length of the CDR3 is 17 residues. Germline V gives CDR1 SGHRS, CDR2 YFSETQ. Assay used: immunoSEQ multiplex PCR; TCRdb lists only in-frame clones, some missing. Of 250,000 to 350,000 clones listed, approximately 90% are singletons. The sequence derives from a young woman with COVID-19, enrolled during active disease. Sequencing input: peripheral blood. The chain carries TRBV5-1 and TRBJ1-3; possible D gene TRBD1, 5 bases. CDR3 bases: TGCGCCAGCAGCCCGGGGGGACCCCTCCACTCTGGAAACACCATATATTTT. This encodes CASSPGGPLHSGNTIYF.